These T cell receptor beta chains were read from a single sample in a study of OX40 agonist ivuxolimab in advanced cancers. The table came from immunoSEQ multiplex PCR; TCRdb's copy has only in-frame clones and leaves some out. The top ten clones hold roughly 1% of a sample with tens of thousands of clones, about 92% of them seen once. The sample in question was CD4+ or CD8+ T cells sorted from blood, obtained in a trial of the OX40 agonist ivuxolimab. These receptors were obtained from an adult with an advanced solid tumor such as melanoma, head and neck, liver or kidney cancer. Both conserved end residues are part of each CDR3. A D gene is named only where the DNA matches it firmly. For some rows the clone size is stated as once, few or many, or as a class when expanded; others skip it.

abundance: .
j_gene: TRBJ2-2
v_gene: TRBV5-5
d_gene: TRBD1
CDR3nt: TGTGCCAGCAGTTGGGACAGGGATGCGAACACCGGGGAGCTGTTTTTT
CDR3aa: CASSWDRDANTGELFF

abundance: .
j_gene: TRBJ1-2
v_gene: TRBV2
d_gene: .
CDR3nt: TGTGCCAGCAGTCCAGTTAACTATGGCTACACCTTC
CDR3aa: CASSPVNYGYTF

abundance: .
j_gene: TRBJ1-5
v_gene: TRBV7-9
d_gene: .
CDR3nt: TGTGCCAGCAGTCTCTCGGACGGACCAAATCAGCCCCAGCATTTT
CDR3aa: CASSLSDGPNQPQHF

abundance: .
j_gene: TRBJ1-2
v_gene: TRBV4-1
d_gene: TRBD1
CDR3nt: TGCGCCAGCAGCCGGCCGGGACAGGGTGGCACTGGCTACACCTTC
CDR3aa: CASSRPGQGGTGYTF

abundance: .
j_gene: TRBJ1-3
v_gene: TRBV30
d_gene: .
CDR3nt: TGTGCCTGGAAATACGGACTCCCCGTCGGAAACACCATATATTTT
CDR3aa: CAWKYGLPVGNTIYF

abundance: .
j_gene: TRBJ1-4
v_gene: TRBV7-2
d_gene: TRBD1
CDR3nt: TGTGCCAGCAGTACGGGACAGCGTAATGAAAAACTGTTTTTT
CDR3aa: CASSTGQRNEKLFF

abundance: .
j_gene: TRBJ2-1
v_gene: TRBV7-8
d_gene: .
CDR3nt: TGTGCCAGCAGCTTATATCGGCAGGCGGACAATGAGCAGTTCTTC
CDR3aa: CASSLYRQADNEQFF

abundance: .
j_gene: TRBJ1-1
v_gene: TRBV18
d_gene: .
CDR3nt: TGTGCCAGCCTCCAGAGTGTAGGAGGGGCCAACACTGAAGCTTTCTTT
CDR3aa: CASLQSVGGANTEAFF

abundance: few
j_gene: TRBJ2-3
v_gene: TRBV11-2
d_gene: .
CDR3nt: TGTGCCAGCAGCTTACGATCAGTCCCGGGGCCCACAGATACGCAGTATTTT
CDR3aa: CASSLRSVPGPTDTQYF

abundance: .
j_gene: TRBJ2-1
v_gene: TRBV30
d_gene: TRBD2
CDR3nt: TGTGCCTGGAGCCACGGCTGGACTAGCGGGGAGCAGTTCTTC
CDR3aa: CAWSHGWTSGEQFF

abundance: .
j_gene: TRBJ1-4
v_gene: TRBV5-1
d_gene: .
CDR3nt: TGCGCCAGCAGCTTAAGTAGGGTCCGGGATGAAAAACTGTTTTTT
CDR3aa: CASSLSRVRDEKLFF

abundance: .
j_gene: TRBJ2-7
v_gene: TRBV6-5
d_gene: .
CDR3nt: TGTGCCAGCATAGAGGGTACCTCGATATTC
CDR3aa: CASIEGTSIF

abundance: .
j_gene: TRBJ2-1
v_gene: TRBV7-2
d_gene: .
CDR3nt: TGTGCCAGCAGCGAGAGGGGCAGGGCGACGGGTGGGGACAATGAGCAGTTCTTC
CDR3aa: CASSERGRATGGDNEQFF

abundance: .
j_gene: TRBJ2-3
v_gene: TRBV6-1
d_gene: .
CDR3nt: TGTGCCCACGGACAAGATACGCAGTATTTT
CDR3aa: CAHGQDTQYF

abundance: once
j_gene: TRBJ1-2
v_gene: TRBV5-1
d_gene: TRBD1
CDR3nt: TGCGCCAGCACCAAGGGGGGGACAGAGATTAACTATGGCTACACCTTC
CDR3aa: CASTKGGTEINYGYTF

abundance: .
j_gene: TRBJ1-1
v_gene: TRBV6-5
d_gene: .
CDR3nt: TGTGCCAGCAGTTACGAGTGGGTGAACACTGAAGCTTTCTTT
CDR3aa: CASSYEWVNTEAFF

abundance: .
j_gene: TRBJ2-5
v_gene: TRBV7-2
d_gene: TRBD1
CDR3nt: TGTGCCAGCAGCAAAGACAGGGGGCGAGAGACCCAGTACTTC
CDR3aa: CASSKDRGRETQYF

abundance: .
j_gene: TRBJ1-3
v_gene: TRBV18
d_gene: .
CDR3nt: TGTGCCAGCTCACTACGGACAGCCTCTGGAAACACCATATATTTT
CDR3aa: CASSLRTASGNTIYF

abundance: .
j_gene: TRBJ1-1
v_gene: TRBV11-2
d_gene: .
CDR3nt: TGTGCCAGCAGCTTAGCGTCGAACACTGAAGCTTTCTTT
CDR3aa: CASSLASNTEAFF

abundance: .
j_gene: TRBJ2-2
v_gene: TRBV5-1
d_gene: TRBD1
CDR3nt: TGCGCCAGCAGCTTGGCCGGGCAGGGGGCCGGGGAGCTGTTTTTT
CDR3aa: CASSLAGQGAGELFF

abundance: .
j_gene: TRBJ1-1
v_gene: TRBV11-2
d_gene: .
CDR3nt: TGTGCCAGCAGCCCTCAGGGTGGTGTGAGCACTGAAGCTTTCTTT
CDR3aa: CASSPQGGVSTEAFF

abundance: .
j_gene: TRBJ2-5
v_gene: TRBV18
d_gene: TRBD2
CDR3nt: TGTGCCAGCTCACCACGGCGGGGGGCGCGAGAGACCCAGTACTTC
CDR3aa: CASSPRRGARETQYF

abundance: .
j_gene: TRBJ2-7
v_gene: TRBV29-1
d_gene: TRBD2
CDR3nt: TGCAGCGTTGAAGGACTAGCGGGGGGAAGTGGTTTCTACGAGCAGTACTTC
CDR3aa: CSVEGLAGGSGFYEQYF

abundance: .
j_gene: TRBJ2-5
v_gene: TRBV4-1
d_gene: TRBD2
CDR3nt: TGCGCCAGCAGCCAAGTTGGGGCTAGCGGGGGGCGGACCCAGTACTTC
CDR3aa: CASSQVGASGGRTQYF

abundance: .
j_gene: TRBJ2-1
v_gene: TRBV5-4
d_gene: .
CDR3nt: TGTGCCAGCAGCCCGGGCCTGAAGCGGAACAATGAGCAGTTCTTC
CDR3aa: CASSPGLKRNNEQFF

abundance: .
j_gene: TRBJ2-5
v_gene: TRBV18
d_gene: TRBD2
CDR3nt: TGTGCCAGCTCACCGCCTCCGAGCGGGGGTTCAGAGACCCAGTACTTC
CDR3aa: CASSPPPSGGSETQYF

abundance: .
j_gene: TRBJ2-5
v_gene: TRBV29-1
d_gene: .
CDR3nt: TGCAGCGTTGCGAAAGAGACCCAGTACTTC
CDR3aa: CSVAKETQYF

abundance: .
j_gene: TRBJ2-5
v_gene: TRBV6-1
d_gene: TRBD1
CDR3nt: TGTGCCAGCAGTGTTAGGGGGCGGATCCAAGAGACCCAGTACTTC
CDR3aa: CASSVRGRIQETQYF